Following are 26 T cell receptor beta chains from one sample sequenced in a study of tissue T cells after allogeneic stem cell transplantation. Generated by immunoSEQ multiplex PCR, the TCRdb table keeps only in-frame clones and is missing some. The sample contains 48,000 or so clones, about 73% of which appear only once. Material for sequencing was sorted cells pooled from one or two spleens. All receptors come from a pool of C57BL/6 mice in good health.

About this clone: The genes and germline here are from mouse. CDR3 sequence reads: CTCSGQWAHTGQLYF. CDR3 bases read: TGCACCTGCAGTGGTCAATGGGCGCACACCGGGCAGCTCTAC. The chain combines TRBV1 with TRBJ2-2, with D uncertain. The read ends 1 residue before the CDR3 terminus; that terminus is restored from the germline J gene. The CDR3 is 15 amino acids. Germline assignment: CDR1 NSQYPW and CDR2 LRSPGD (reference sequence). V lost 4 bases to trimming and J lost 3 bases, with 12 bases between them.

Turning to this clone: Germline and genes here are mouse. The read is 1 residue too short to cover the CDR3 end, so that end is filled in from the germline J gene. The J gene is TRBJ2-1, the V gene TRBV13-1, with 10 nucleotides matching TRBD2. The CDR3 covers 15 residues. Germline CDR1 NSHNY, CDR2 SYGAGN. V was clipped by 1 base and J by 7 bases; unmatched bases: 5. The CDR3 loop is CASSDPGGALAEQFF. The sequenced CDR3 bases are TGTGCCAGCAGTGATCCTGGGGGGGCGCTCGCTGAGCAGTTC.

This clone has more than one count but fewer than ten. The gene names here belong to mouse. The CDR3 goes on 1 residue after the read ends, and that part is filled in from the germline J gene. The V and J genes are TRBV29 and TRBJ2-1, with TRBD1 as a possible D gene (6 bases). From germline, CDR1 is MSHET and CDR2 SYDVDS. V was pared by 0 bases and J by 0 bases, with 12 bases between. CDR3 length: 17 amino acids. The CDR3 reads CASSLSWDKNNYAEQFF. Partial CDR3 DNA: TGTGCTAGCAGTTTATCGTGGGACAAAAATAACTATGCTGAGCAGTTC.

Comment on this clone: Genes here carry mouse names. With the read ending 1 residue before the CDR3 end, the germline J gene is used to fill in that end. Other DNA variants within this sample encode the same CDR3. The chain employs TRBV19 and TRBJ2-3, with TRBD1 matching over 7 bases. CDR3 length: 14 amino acids. Germline CDR1 and CDR2: FNHDT and SITEND (reference sequence). The ends lost 2 bases at V and 1 base at J; junction bases unmatched: 1. The DNA read from the CDR3 is TGTGCCAGCAGTATCCAGGGGGGTGCAGAAACGCTGTAT. It codes for CASSIQGGAETLY. The complete CDR3 sequence is CASSIQGGAETLYF.

In the case of this clone: All gene names here are mouse names. The read finishes 1 residue shy of the CDR3 end, and the germline J gene is used to complete it. J is TRBJ2-1 and V is TRBV13-2, with D unclear. CDR1 is NNHNN and CDR2 is SYGAGS in the germline V gene (reference sequence). V dropped 0 bases and J dropped 6 bases, with 7 bases sitting between them. The CDR3 runs to 13 residues. CDR3 bases read: TGTGCCAGCGGTGATGCCGGGGTTGCTGAGCAGTTC. Its protein product is CASGDAGVAEQF. The entire CDR3 protein reads CASGDAGVAEQFF.

This clone has a single count. The germline and genes are mouse ones. The DNA ends 1 residue before the CDR3 does, and the rest of the CDR3 is filled in from the germline J gene. This chain links TRBV20 with TRBJ1-3; perhaps TRBD1 as D (6 bases). The CDR3 loop spans 14 amino acids. Germline V gene sequence: CDR1 GFQATS, CDR2 STVNSAI. Trimming stripped 0 bases from V and 2 bases from J, with 8 bases between. The chain's CDR3 is CGARDRGAGNTLYF. The sequenced part of the CDR3 DNA is TGTGGTGCTAGGGATAGGGGGGCTGGAAATACGCTCTAT. The entire variable domain, with the rest obtained from reference TRBV20 and TRBJ1-3, is as follows: GALVYQYPRRTICKSGTSMRMECQAVGFQATSVAWYRQSPQKTFELIALSTVNSAIKYEQNFTQEKFPISHPNLSFSSMTVLNAYLEDRGLYLCGARDRGAGNTLYFGEGSRLIVV.

This clone occurred once. Mouse gene names apply. Coverage ceases 1 residue before the CDR3 finishes, and the germline J gene fills in the end. This sequence joins TRBV19 and TRBJ2-3; 8 nucleotides align to TRBD2. The germline V gene encodes CDR1 FNHDT and CDR2 SITEND (reference sequence). Trimming cost V 2 bases and J 2 bases; bases outside gene matches: 7. The CDR3 length is 16 residues. Incomplete CDR3 DNA: TGTGCCAGCAGTATGAGGGGGGGGCGCTCTGCAGAAACGCTGTAT. This codes for CASSMRGGRSAETLY. The whole CDR3 protein is CASSMRGGRSAETLYF.

Comment on this clone: Gene names denote mouse genes. The read ends 1 residue early relative to the CDR3; the germline J gene fills the gap. The sample carries other DNA sequences with the same CDR3. The genes are TRBV2 and TRBJ2-3; TRBD1 might be the D (5 bases). Looked up from germline, CDR1 is LGHNA and CDR2 is YSYQKL. V lost 0 bases and J 3 bases, leaving 10 bases between the germline ends. This CDR3 has 15 amino acids. The CDR3 region is CASSQDPGRAETLYF. Partial CDR3 DNA: TGTGCCAGCAGCCAAGATCCAGGGAGAGCAGAAACGCTGTAT.

Of note for this clone: Germline and genes: mouse. The sequence runs out 1 residue before the end of the CDR3; the remainder is reconstructed from the germline J gene. V and J are TRBV1 and TRBJ2-5, with 9 bases that match TRBD1. Trimming took 4 bases from V and 2 from J; bases not matched to a gene: 4. The CDR3 is made up of 15 amino acids. The V gene's germline CDR1 is NSQYPW and CDR2 LRSPGD (reference sequence). The CDR3 is CTCSGTGAFQDTQYF. Partial CDR3 DNA: TGCACCTGCAGTGGGACAGGGGCGTTCCAAGACACCCAGTAC.

Points on this clone: All gene names here are mouse names. Coverage ceases 1 residue before the CDR3 finishes, and the germline J gene fills in the end. The rearrangement joins TRBV13-2 to TRBJ1-1; D unclear. Trimming cost V 0 bases and J 11 bases, with 5 bases left between them. Germline V lookup: CDR1 NNHNN, CDR2 SYGAGS (reference sequence). The CDR3 is 10 amino acids. The CDR3 is CASGDADVFF. The sequenced part of the CDR3 DNA is TGTGCCAGCGGTGATGCGGATGTCTTC.

About this clone itself: The genes and germline here are from mouse. The read is 1 residue too short to cover the CDR3 end, so that end is filled in from the germline J gene. V is TRBV5 and J is TRBJ1-3; no reliable D call. V dropped 0 bases and J dropped 4 bases, with 10 bases sitting between them. The CDR3 covers 15 residues. The germline V gene encodes CDR1 LGHNA and CDR2 YNLKQL (reference sequence). This CDR3 is CASSQELQSGNTLYF. CDR3 bases read: TGTGCCAGCAGCCAAGAATTGCAGTCAGGAAATACGCTCTAT.

To note about this clone: Mouse gene names apply. With the read ending 1 residue before the CDR3 end, the germline J gene is used to fill in that end. The chain couples TRBV13-2 to TRBJ2-3; D may be TRBD1 (5 bases). V lost 3 bases to trimming and J lost 2 bases, with 7 bases between them. There are 13 residues in the CDR3. Germline V CDR1 and CDR2: NNHNN, SYGAGS (reference sequence). The covered CDR3 bases are TGTGCCAGCGGTGTGACAGTTGCAGAAACGCTGTAT. Amino acid sequence: CASGVTVAETLY. The full CDR3 protein is CASGVTVAETLYF.

For this clone: Gene names refer to mouse genes. The read terminates 1 residue before the CDR3 end, so the remaining end is supplied by the germline J gene. The chain recombines TRBV13-1 with TRBJ2-7, with D perhaps matching TRBD2 (6 bases). CDR3 length: 14 amino acids. The V gene's germline CDR1 is NSHNY and CDR2 SYGAGN. The V and J ends lost 3 bases and 0 bases respectively, with 10 bases between them. The CDR3 bases that were read are TGTGCCAGCAGTGGCCGGGACTTCTCCTATGAACAGTAC. Translating it yields CASSGRDFSYEQY. The CDR3 reads in full as CASSGRDFSYEQYF.

Note on this clone: Here the gene names and germline are mouse. The read gets to within 1 residue of the CDR3 end, and the germline J gene fills in the rest. The rearrangement links TRBV19 to TRBJ2-4; weak D call: TRBD1 (7 bases). This CDR3 comprises 13 residues. V was pared by 2 bases and J by 5 bases, with 9 bases between. Germline loops: CDR1 FNHDT, CDR2 SITEND (reference sequence). The CDR3 bases that were read are TGTGCCAGCAGTATGGAGGGGGCAAACACCTTGTAC. It yields the protein CASSMEGANTLY. The full CDR3 is CASSMEGANTLYF.

As for this clone: The gene symbols are mouse symbols. The read halts 1 residue ahead of the CDR3 end, with the missing end drawn from the germline J gene. The gene calls are TRBV13-1 and TRBJ2-4; D unclear. CDR1 is NSHNY, CDR2 SYGAGN, per germline. CDR3 length: 11 residues. V gave up 3 bases and J gave up 5 bases, with 4 bases separating them. The CDR3 sequence: CASSAGNTLYF. CDR3 DNA, as far as it was read: TGTGCCAGCAGTGCGGGAAACACCTTGTAC.

With regard to this clone: Gene names are mouse gene names. From the germline J gene comes the end of the CDR3, since the read stops 1 residue before it. The chain uses TRBV5 and TRBJ1-5; the match to TRBD1 covers 7 bases. V trimming: 4 bases; J trimming: 0 bases; junction bases outside the gene matches: 6. Germline CDR1 reads LGHNA; CDR2 reads YNLKQL (reference sequence). The CDR3 loop spans 16 amino acids. CDR3 DNA, as far as it was read: TGTGCCAGCAGCCCCTTCAGGGGGGGTAACAACCAGGCTCCGCTT. Its translation: CASSPFRGGNNQAPL. The CDR3 in full is CASSPFRGGNNQAPLF.

This clone was recorded a few times. Gene labels here are mouse ones. The read gets to within 1 residue of the CDR3 end, and the germline J gene fills in the rest. This rearrangement joins TRBV5 to TRBJ2-7, with 11 bases identical to TRBD2. This CDR3 comprises 14 residues. From germline, CDR1 is LGHNA and CDR2 YNLKQL (reference sequence). V trimming: 4 bases; J trimming: 4 bases; junction bases outside the gene matches: 3. The CDR3 protein is CASSPRDWGYEQYF. The CDR3 bases that were read are TGTGCCAGCAGCCCCCGGGACTGGGGGTATGAACAGTAC.

As to this clone: Germline and genes here are mouse. The CDR3 sequence: CASSRQGVLISNERLFF. The covered CDR3 bases are TGTGCCAGCAGTCGACAGGGGGTCTTAATTTCCAACGAAAGATTATTT. The rearrangement uses TRBV26 and TRBJ1-4, with TRBD1 identical over 9 bases. The read terminates 1 residue before the CDR3 end, so the remaining end is supplied by the germline J gene. CDR3 length equals 17 residues. CDR1 and CDR2 (germline): KGHPV, FQNQEV (reference sequence). J lost 0 bases, V lost 4 bases, and 6 bases had no gene match.

Comments on this clone: The gene names given are mouse names. The read ends 1 residue shy of where the CDR3 ends; the end is completed using the germline J gene. The genes are TRBV5 and TRBJ1-6; D is uncertain. TRBJ1-6 is marked as an open reading frame, function uncertain. Per the germline V gene, CDR1 is LGHNA and CDR2 is YNLKQL (reference sequence). CDR3 length equals 15 residues. The V end was cut by 0 bases, the J end by 4 bases, with 7 bases between. The CDR3 bases that were read are TGTGCCAGCAGCCAAGATCACAGTTATAATTCGCCCCTCTAC. Translating it yields CASSQDHSYNSPLY. The CDR3 as a whole reads CASSQDHSYNSPLYF.

With regard to this clone: Genes here carry mouse names. The read falls 1 residue short of the CDR3 end, and the missing part is taken from the germline J gene. This rearrangement joins TRBV16 to TRBJ2-5; 9 positions agree with TRBD2. The CDR3 loop spans 14 amino acids. In germline, CDR1 is SGHSA, CDR2 FRNQAP. Trimming at V came to 4 bases and at J to 3 bases, leaving 2 bases not matched to a gene. The DNA read from the CDR3 is TGTGCAAGCAGCTCAGACTGGGGGCAAGACACCCAGTAC. It specifies CASSSDWGQDTQY. The full CDR3 is CASSSDWGQDTQYF.

A note on this clone: Gene names are the mouse ones. The DNA ends 1 residue before the CDR3 does, and the rest of the CDR3 is filled in from the germline J gene. The chain uses TRBV13-1 and TRBJ2-5, with TRBD1 matching 10 bases. J lost 5 bases, V lost 5 bases, and 2 bases had no gene match. Per germline, CDR1 NSHNY and CDR2 SYGAGN. The CDR3 sequence is 13 residues long. The CDR3 reads CASSRTGGDTQYF. Incomplete CDR3 DNA: TGTGCCAGCAGCAGGACAGGGGGAGACACCCAGTAC.

Worth noting for this clone: Gene names follow the mouse nomenclature. The read comes to an end 1 residue before the CDR3 does, leaving the germline J gene to fill in the end. The chain is built from TRBV3 and TRBJ2-7, with 11 positions matching TRBD2. The CDR3 sequence is 13 residues long. Germline assignment: CDR1 SNHLY and CDR2 FYNGKV (reference sequence). Germline trimming cut 6 bases from V and 4 bases from J; bases unmatched to any gene: 2. The sequenced part of the CDR3 DNA is TGTGCCAGCAGTAGGGACTGGGGGTATGAACAGTAC. Amino acids: CASSRDWGYEQY. Given in full, the CDR3 is CASSRDWGYEQYF.

Details on this clone: Genes and germline come from the mouse. Read data end 1 residue before the CDR3 end; the end is taken from the germline J gene. The rearrangement joins TRBV1 to TRBJ1-2; D is perhaps TRBD1 (5 bases). V was shortened by 0 bases and J by 0 bases, with 5 bases between the two germline ends. The CDR3 consists of 14 residues. The V gene's germline CDR1 is NSQYPW and CDR2 LRSPGD (reference sequence). CDR3 DNA, as far as it was read: TGCACCTGCAGTGCAGAGACAGCAAACTCCGACTACACC. The encoded protein is CTCSAETANSDYT. The entire CDR3 protein is CTCSAETANSDYTF.

A note on this clone: Genes and germline are mouse. The CDR3 is cut off 1 residue early in the read; its end comes from the germline J gene. This rearrangement joins TRBV13-2 to TRBJ1-2; D gene ambiguous. V dropped 1 base and J dropped 0 bases, with 7 bases sitting between them. CDR1 is NNHNN, CDR2 SYGAGS, per germline (reference sequence). This CDR3 is 14 amino acids long. The CDR3 DNA, read in part, is TGTGCCAGCGGTGATAGGGCAGCAAACTCCGACTACACC. Its protein product is CASGDRAANSDYT. The whole CDR3 protein is CASGDRAANSDYTF.

About this clone itself: Here the gene names and germline are mouse. The observed sequence ends 1 residue before the CDR3 terminus, with the missing tail filled in from the germline J gene. This chain connects TRBV3 to TRBJ2-1, with 12 bases matching TRBD2. The CDR3 runs 16 residues. Trimming at V came to 3 bases and at J to 3 bases, leaving 3 bases not matched to a gene. Germline assignment: CDR1 SNHLY and CDR2 FYNGKV (reference sequence). The CDR3 is CASSFDWGGAYAEQFF. The sequenced part of the CDR3 DNA is TGTGCCAGCAGCTTCGACTGGGGGGGCGCCTATGCTGAGCAGTTC.

With regard to this clone: The gene names here belong to mouse. The read terminates 1 residue ahead of where the CDR3 ends, so the germline J gene completes it. The rearrangement joins TRBV31 to TRBJ2-7, with TRBD1 identical over 7 bases. Germline lookup yields CDR1 GKSSPN and CDR2 SITVG. The length of the CDR3 is 13 residues. Trimming at V came to 6 bases and at J to 0 bases, leaving 5 bases not matched to a gene. Partial CDR3 DNA: TGTGCCTGCAGGGACAGAAGCTCCTATGAACAGTAC. This translates into CACRDRSSYEQY. The entire CDR3 is CACRDRSSYEQYF.